Each of the 27 T cell receptor beta chains below was sequenced from the same sample in a study of T cells in women clearing cervical HPV infection. TCRdb's table, derived via immunoSEQ multiplex PCR, lists solely in-frame clones and lacks some. The sample table sets out 30,000 to 40,000 clones. Source material: blood buffy coat. The receptors shown here come from a woman aged 18 to 75 with a cervical HPV16 infection that either progressed to CIN3+ or cleared (not recorded which).

The CDR3 bases that were read are TGCGCCAGCAGCCAAGATGGCGGGGCCAATAATTCACCC. Translated: CASSQDGGANNSP. The CDR3 in full is CASSQDGGANNSPLHF. The chain carries TRBV4-1 and TRBJ1-6, with a weak D call TRBD1 (5 bases). The read halts 3 residues ahead of the CDR3 end, with the missing end drawn from the germline J gene. Trimming pared 0 bases from V and 5 bases from J, leaving 11 bases between. The CDR3 consists of 16 residues. Germline loops: CDR1 MGHRA, CDR2 YSYEKL.

Notes on this clone: Sequencing ends 3 residues short of the CDR3 end; the germline J gene provides the rest. The V call is TRBV20-1, the J call TRBJ2-7; D gene ambiguous. This CDR3 is built from 14 residues. The germline V gene encodes CDR1 DFQATT and CDR2 SNEGSKA (reference sequence). Trimming took 5 bases from V and 0 from J, leaving 14 bases between them. The CDR3 sequence: CSAASSQSSYEQYF. CDR3 DNA, as far as it was read: TGCAGTGCTGCTAGTTCCCAAAGCTCCTACGAG.

Details on this clone: The CDR3 end lies 3 residues beyond the end of the read and is filled in from the germline J gene. The rearrangement uses TRBV30 and TRBJ1-6; tentatively, D is TRBD1 (5 bases). This CDR3 has 14 amino acids. CDR1 and CDR2 (germline): GTSNPN, SVGIG (reference sequence). The V end lost 0 bases, the J end lost 7 bases, and 10 bases lay between the germline ends. CDR3 DNA, as far as it was read: TGTGCCTGGAGTGTAACAGGCCGGAATTCACCC. Residues: CAWSVTGRNSP. In full, the CDR3 is CAWSVTGRNSPLHF.

Points on this clone: The read terminates 3 residues before the CDR3 end, so the remaining end is supplied by the germline J gene. The chain couples TRBV18 to TRBJ2-3; maybe TRBD1 (6 bases). This CDR3 spans 14 amino acids. Germline CDR1 reads KGHSH; CDR2 reads LQKENI. The V and J ends lost 2 bases and 6 bases respectively, with 12 bases between them. The CDR3 reads CASSPRTASDTQYF. Incomplete CDR3 DNA: TGTGCCAGCTCACCAAGGACAGCTAGCGATACG. Full variable domain (remainder filled in from reference TRBV18 and TRBJ2-3): NAGVMQNPRHLVRRRGQEARLRCSPMKGHSHVYWYRQLPEEGLKFMVYLQKENIIDESGMPKERFSAEFPKEGPSILRIQQVVRGDSAAYFCASSPRTASDTQYFGPGTRLTVL.

A word on this clone: The read halts 3 residues ahead of the CDR3 end, with the missing end drawn from the germline J gene. V and J are TRBV29-1 and TRBJ2-7, with 9 bases lining up with TRBD1. In germline, CDR1 is SQVTM, CDR2 ANQGSEA. The CDR3 runs to 13 residues. Trimming at V came to 6 bases and at J to 4 bases, leaving 7 bases not matched to a gene. CDR3 loop: CSVKGTGFYEQYF. The sequenced CDR3 bases are TGCAGCGTAAAGGGGACAGGGTTTTACGAG.

Concerning this clone itself: The observed sequence ends 3 residues before the CDR3 terminus, with the missing tail filled in from the germline J gene. The V gene is TRBV10-3, the J gene TRBJ2-3; TRBD2 aligns across 7 bases. Germline V gene lookup returns CDR1 ENHRY and CDR2 SYGVKD. The junction had 5 bases not matched to a gene; V was cut back by 5 bases and J by 3 bases. The CDR3 consists of 14 residues. The part of the CDR3 DNA that was read is TGTGCCATCAGTACTAGCGACTATACAGATACG. Encoded protein: CAISTSDYTDT. The whole CDR3 is CAISTSDYTDTQYF.

The CDR3 region is CASSPRLAGGNEQFF. The covered CDR3 bases are TGTGCCAGCTCACCGAGACTAGCGGGAGGGAATGAG. V and J are TRBV18 and TRBJ2-1; 14 nucleotides agree with TRBD2. The read finishes 3 residues shy of the CDR3 end, and the germline J gene is used to complete it. With 3 bases clipped from V and 7 bases from J, the junction kept 2 bases outside the gene matches. Germline CDR1 is KGHSH and CDR2 is LQKENI. The CDR3 is 15 amino acids.

Details on this clone: Coverage ceases 3 residues before the CDR3 finishes, and the germline J gene fills in the end. This sample includes further DNA sequences coding for the same CDR3. The chain employs TRBV19 and TRBJ2-2; 12 bases agree with TRBD2. Trimming removed 7 bases from V and 3 bases from J; junction bases left unmatched: 6. The CDR3 extends over 16 amino acids. Per germline, CDR1 LNHDA and CDR2 SQIVND (reference sequence). The CDR3: CASTTSGGIYTGELFF. Incomplete CDR3 DNA: TGTGCCAGTACCACTAGCGGGGGGATTTACACCGGGGAG.

As concerns this clone: The sequence runs out 3 residues before the end of the CDR3; the remainder is reconstructed from the germline J gene. The genes are TRBV6-1 and TRBJ2-7; D possibly corresponds to TRBD1 (5 bases). Per germline, CDR1 MNHNS and CDR2 SASEGT. V was cut by 1 base and J by 2 bases, with 9 bases left in between. The length of the CDR3 is 14 residues. CDR3 residues: CASSEDRLTYEQYF. The sequenced CDR3 bases are TGTGCCAGCAGTGAAGACAGGCTTACCTACGAG.

Notes on this clone: Coverage ceases 3 residues before the CDR3 finishes, and the germline J gene fills in the end. The V and J genes are TRBV7-6 and TRBJ2-3; 10 nucleotides line up with TRBD2. Germline CDR1 SGHVS, CDR2 FNYEAQ. Germline trimming cut 5 bases from V and 0 bases from J; bases unmatched to any gene: 2. The CDR3 has 15 residues. The DNA read from the CDR3 is TGTGCCAGCAGCACTAGCGGGGCTAGCACAGATACG. Its protein is CASSTSGASTDT. The full-length CDR3 reads as CASSTSGASTDTQYF.

As regards this clone: The sequenced fragment ends 3 residues before the CDR3 boundary, so the rest is inferred from the germline J gene. The genes are TRBV18 and TRBJ2-3; 7 nucleotides line up with TRBD1. Germline V gene sequence: CDR1 KGHSH, CDR2 LQKENI. The CDR3 length is 14 residues. Partial CDR3 DNA: TGTGCCAGCTCACCACCTGAAGGGGGCCCGCCG. Its protein is CASSPPEGGPP. The full CDR3 protein reads CASSPPEGGPPQYF.

Comments on this clone: The junction and the germline gene differ at one end; a read error may be behind it. Sequencing ends 3 residues short of the CDR3 end; the germline J gene provides the rest. The sample holds other DNA sequences that translate to the same CDR3. The rearrangement uses TRBV18 and TRBJ1-3; TRBD1 matches at 7 bases. The CDR3 sequence is 16 residues long. Germline lookup yields CDR1 KGHSH and CDR2 LQKENI. CDR3 protein: CASSPRDSSSGNTIYF. CDR3 DNA (partial): TGTGCCAGCTCACCCCGGGACAGCTCCTCTGGAAACACT.

Details on this clone: Read coverage stops 3 residues before the CDR3 terminus; the germline J gene supplies the remainder. The chain carries TRBV19 and TRBJ2-1, with TRBD2 matching 7 bases. Per germline, CDR1 LNHDA and CDR2 SQIVND (reference sequence). V gave up 4 bases and J gave up 3 bases; unmatched junction bases: 6. The length of the CDR3 is 15 residues. CDR3 region: CASSRAGARYNEQFF. The sequenced CDR3 bases are TGTGCCAGTAGTAGGGCGGGAGCTCGCTACAATGAG.

CDR3 amino acids: CASSAGTVLKNIQYF. The CDR3 bases that were read are TGTGCCAGCAGTGCCGGGACAGTCCTCAAAAACATT. V gene TRBV6-1 combines with J gene TRBJ2-4, with TRBD1 matching 7 bases. Read coverage stops 3 residues before the CDR3 terminus; the germline J gene supplies the remainder. Germline trimming cut 4 bases from V and 3 bases from J; bases unmatched to any gene: 6. Germline assignment: CDR1 MNHNS and CDR2 SASEGT. The CDR3 spans 15 residues.

Points on this clone: The missing CDR3 end, 3 residues past where the read stops, is filled in from the germline J gene. The rearrangement uses TRBV2 and TRBJ2-5; a weak D match, TRBD1 (6 bases). The length of the CDR3 is 13 residues. V lost 6 bases to trimming and J lost 1 base, with 9 bases between them. Germline loops: CDR1 SNHLY, CDR2 FYNNEI. The CDR3 is CASRRTAQETQYF. The sequenced CDR3 bases are TGTGCCAGCAGGAGGACAGCCCAAGAGACC.

Points on this clone: Read coverage stops 3 residues before the CDR3 terminus; the germline J gene supplies the remainder. The chain carries TRBV18 and TRBJ1-1; D may be TRBD1 (5 bases). With 4 bases removed from V and 3 bases from J, the gap between germline ends came to 9 bases. This CDR3 comprises 13 residues. Germline V gene lookup returns CDR1 KGHSH and CDR2 LQKENI. CDR3 sequence: CASSLTGDTEAFF. The CDR3 bases that were read are TGTGCCAGCTCACTTACGGGGGACACTGAA.

By frequency, this clone is medium-sized (0.01 to 0.1%). The missing CDR3 end, 3 residues past where the read stops, is filled in from the germline J gene. V is TRBV5-1 and J is TRBJ1-2; 7 nucleotides align to TRBD1. The CDR3 has 15 residues. Germline CDR1 and CDR2: SGHRS and YFSETQ. The part of the CDR3 DNA that was read is TGCGCCAGCAGCTTGGGACAGGGTACCGTTCGGGGC. Protein sequence: CASSLGQGTVRG. The CDR3 in full is CASSLGQGTVRGYTF.

In the case of this clone: The observed sequence ends 3 residues before the CDR3 terminus, with the missing tail filled in from the germline J gene. The rearrangement uses TRBV7-2 and TRBJ2-3; TRBD1 matches 7 bases. The J segment lost 5 bases and the V segment lost 8 bases, leaving 7 bases of the junction unmatched. The CDR3 is 13 amino acids. In germline, CDR1 is SGHTA, CDR2 FQGNSA. The CDR3 bases that were read are TGTGCCAGCGGGCGGACAGGCGGAGATACG. Residues: CASGRTGGDT. The whole CDR3 sequence reads CASGRTGGDTQYF. Based on the CDR3 plus reference TRBV7-2 and TRBJ2-3, the full variable domain is GAGVSQSPSNKVTEKGKDVELRCDPISGHTALYWYRQSLGQGLEFLIYFQGNSAPDKSGLPSDRFSAERTGGSVSTLTIQRTQQEDSAVYLCASGRTGGDTQYFGPGTRLTVL.

Concerning this clone itself: The read falls 3 residues short of the CDR3 end, and the missing part is taken from the germline J gene. The chain combines TRBV18 with TRBJ2-5; the match to TRBD2 covers 8 bases. The germline V gene encodes CDR1 KGHSH and CDR2 LQKENI. After removal of 1 base from V and 4 bases from J, the junction contained 8 bases not matched to a gene. This CDR3 has 16 amino acids. CDR3 loop: CASSPQSGTRGETQYF. CDR3 bases read: TGTGCCAGCTCACCACAGTCCGGGACTAGGGGAGAGACC.

A remark on this clone: Read sequence stops 3 residues before the CDR3 end, and the germline J gene provides the missing end. J is TRBJ2-1 and V is TRBV20-1; 9 bases are a match to TRBD2. Unmatched junction bases numbered 6, after V lost 1 base and J lost 5 bases. The length of the CDR3 is 15 residues. Germline CDR1 reads DFQATT; CDR2 reads SNEGSKA (reference sequence). The CDR3 bases that were read are TGCAGTGCTAGAGGGCGGGAGGGTCGGAACAATGAG. Amino acids: CSARGREGRNNE. The entire CDR3 protein is CSARGREGRNNEQFF.

The CDR3 reads CASSLTPLGGYNEQFF. The CDR3 DNA, read in part, is TGTGCCAGCAGCTTAACTCCCCTGGGGGGATACAATGAG. This chain uses TRBV7-3 with TRBJ2-1; a possible D gene is TRBD2 (6 bases). Sequencing ends 3 residues short of the CDR3 end; the germline J gene provides the rest. Germline V gene data show CDR1 as SGHTA and CDR2 as FQGTGA. This CDR3 is 16 amino acids long. V shed 0 bases and J shed 4 bases, with 13 bases lying between them.

Regarding this clone: The DNA ends 3 residues before the CDR3 does, and the rest of the CDR3 is filled in from the germline J gene. The chain joins TRBV5-1 to TRBJ2-3; D might be TRBD1 (6 bases). The germline V gene has CDR1 SGHRS and CDR2 YFSETQ. The CDR3 is 16 residues long. With 3 bases removed from V and 5 bases from J, the gap between germline ends came to 19 bases. CDR3 bases read: TGCGCCAGCAGCTCGATACAGGGCCTGGCAGGAGATACG. This sequence encodes CASSSIQGLAGDT. The CDR3 as a whole reads CASSSIQGLAGDTQYF.

As concerns this clone: The CDR3 end falls 3 residues outside the read, so it is completed with the germline J gene. The rearrangement joins TRBV7-6 to TRBJ2-7; TRBD1 matches 11 bases. From germline, CDR1 is SGHVS and CDR2 FNYEAQ. The CDR3 is made up of 15 amino acids. V shed 1 base and J 6 bases; nucleotides not matched to a gene: 5. The CDR3 reads CASSLGTGGTGEQYF. The CDR3 bases that were read are TGTGCCAGCAGCTTAGGGACAGGGGGCACGGGCGAG.

The CDR3 spells CASSLPRQSYNEQFF. The sequenced CDR3 bases are TGCGCCAGCAGCTTACCGAGACAGTCCTACAATGAG. The chain has TRBV5-1 and TRBJ2-1, with a tentative D call TRBD1 (5 bases). The CDR3 end is not reached by the read, which stops 3 residues before it; the germline J gene fills it in. CDR1 is SGHRS, CDR2 YFSETQ, per germline. The CDR3 runs 15 residues. The ends were cut back, 2 bases at V and 1 base at J, with 10 bases in the middle.

In regard to this clone: One end of the junction does not line up with germline, which may come from a read error. The missing CDR3 end, 3 residues past where the read stops, is filled in from the germline J gene. This sequence joins TRBV2 and TRBJ1-3; D remains ambiguous. There are 10 residues in the CDR3. Per germline, CDR1 SNHLY and CDR2 FYNNEI. CDR3 in amino acids: CASRVNTIYF. CDR3 DNA, as far as it was read: TGTGCCAGCAGAGTAAACACA.

On this clone: The DNA ends 3 residues before the CDR3 does, and the rest of the CDR3 is filled in from the germline J gene. This chain joins TRBV30 and TRBJ1-1; TRBD1 matches at 7 bases. Germline trimming cut 5 bases from V and 1 base from J; bases unmatched to any gene: 4. This CDR3 is built from 13 residues. Germline V gene lookup returns CDR1 GTSNPN and CDR2 SVGIG (reference sequence). The sequenced part of the CDR3 DNA is TGTGCCTGGGAGAGGACAGGGAACACTGAA. Amino acids: CAWERTGNTE. The CDR3 reads in full as CAWERTGNTEAFF.

In terms of frequency, this clone is medium-sized (0.01 to 0.1%). The read terminates 3 residues before the CDR3 end, so the remaining end is supplied by the germline J gene. This chain uses TRBV20-1 with TRBJ2-3; a possible D gene is TRBD1 (5 bases). Trimming removed 6 bases at V and 1 base at J, with 8 bases between. Germline-derived CDR1 and CDR2 are DFQATT and SNEGSKA (reference sequence). CDR3 length: 12 amino acids. Partial CDR3 DNA: TGCAGTGCGGAACAGGGCACAGATACG. Its protein product is CSAEQGTDT. The entire CDR3 reads CSAEQGTDTQYF.